This T cell receptor beta chain derives from a study of PD-1 blockade in mismatch repair-deficient tumors (TCRdb year 2017). Describing the broader study: Between September 2013 and September 2016, roughly 78 consecutive patients with over ten mismatch repair-deficient cancer types, all previously treated and progressing, were enrolled in the trial. Tumor-associated T cell clones in the peripheral blood of patients responding to PD-1 blockade were tracked using deep sequencing of TCR CDR3 regions. General conclusions and limits of the study: Rapid expansion after pembrolizumab followed by contraction, generally before radiologic responses, was shown by tumor-resident clones, which were often undetectable in blood before treatment.

Comments on this clone: No antigen is known for it. No base quality values were provided; no much bigger clone lies one nucleotide off.

Library preparation was by the immunoSEQ multiplex PCR assay. TCRdb mirrors the immuneACCESS table, restricted to in-frame sequences. Some clones are absent from its copies; in checked studies, under half trace to an unresolved V gene, and the reason for the others is unknown. This sample holds around 49,000 clones; 77% were observed only once. Around 3.5% of the sample is held by the ten biggest clonotypes. In light of the paper, this sample's time point label describes: peripheral blood before pembrolizumab. Mismatch repair deficiency was established in every enrolled patient by polymerase chain reaction or immunohistochemistry. TCR sequencing was carried out for three patients who responded to pembrolizumab therapy. The phase II trial prospectively tested pembrolizumab PD-1 blockade in advanced mismatch repair-deficient cancers regardless of tissue of origin. Peripheral blood T cell samples were serially collected before and at multiple times after PD-1 blockade was started. The timing of each blood sample was reported as weeks after the first dose of pembrolizumab.

The germline V gene (reference sequence) provides CDR1 GTSNPN and CDR2 SVGIG. V is pared back by 0 bases and J by 1 base, with 9 bases lying between the germline termini. From the cysteine through the phenylalanine, the CDR3 covers 14 amino acids. Kept here is only the CDR3 DNA, which spans 42 bases and is read in frame from base 1. The rearrangement joined TRBV30 to TRBJ1-1; a weak D assignment points to TRBD1 (5 bases agree). The TCR originated in an adult with mismatch repair-deficient cancer. The specimen was PBMCs, collected before pembrolizumab treatment. Read as DNA, the sequence is TGTGCCTGGAGTGTAGGGGTAGGGAACACTGAAGCTTTCTTT. Its translation reads: CAWSVGVGNTEAFF.